Below, one T cell receptor (beta chain) is given with its context. Its matching antigen is unknown. This sample was taken from a study of vaccination and CD4 T cells after COVID-19. Whole-study results and caveats: Researchers report that 304 of 307 vaccine-specific clones in convalescent patients proved spike mono-reactive.

The length of the CDR3 is 13 residues. Germline lookup yields CDR1 DFQATT and CDR2 SNEGSKA (reference sequence). Treatment reported: roughly ten-day PBMC culture with coronavirus spike peptide pools or control peptides (ViraFEST assay). Cultured CD4+ T-cell DNA underwent Oncomine TCR Beta short-read sequencing. The genomic DNA was obtained from cultured CD4+ T cells by extraction with the QIAamp micro DNA kit. TCRdb ran MiXCR on the PCR reads and lists one entry per CDR3 protein. The sample holds approximately 11,000 distinct CDR3 sequences; about three quarters are singletons and the top ten take about a tenth.

Input material: CD4+ T cells from blood, cultured in vitro. The clonotype comes from a human donor who had recovered from COVID-19. The rearrangement uses TRBV20-1 and TRBJ2-5; D possibly corresponds to TRBD2 (6 bases). For the CDR3, the DNA is TGCAGCGGGGTGGGTCCGGGAGTGGAGACCCAGTACTTC. Translated: CSGVGPGVETQYF.